The 6 T cell receptor beta chains listed next were all sequenced from one sample in a study of T-cell reconstitution after alpha-beta-depleted transplantation in children. Unique molecular identifiers tagged the TCRbeta library. TCRdb reprocessed the PCR reads via MiXCR and lists one record per CDR3 protein. This sample has around 240,000 distinct CDR3 sequences; around 7.8% occur once, and the top ten carry less than 8%. Sequences were derived from PBMCs, mostly from graft donor cells, sampled 180 days after TCRalphabeta/CD19-depleted stem cell transplant. The receptors come from a male patient younger than 18 who had a stem cell transplant for acute lymphoblastic leukemia, so the T cells may come from the graft donor.

This clonotype showed up many times. V gene TRBV29-1 combines with J gene TRBJ1-2, with 8 bases that match TRBD1. The CDR3 has 14 residues. The germline V gene encodes CDR1 SQVTM and CDR2 ANQGSEA. V shed 2 bases, J shed 6 bases, and the junction held 8 bases outside the gene matches. CDR3 amino acids: CSVEKGWTGNGYTF. The CDR3 DNA reads TGCAGCGTTGAAAAGGGATGGACAGGGAATGGCTACACCTTC. Full variable domain (missing parts from reference TRBV29-1 and TRBJ1-2): SAVISQKPSRDICQRGTSLTIQCQVDSQVTMMFWYRQQPGQSLTLIATANQGSEATYESGFVIDKFPISRPNLTFSTLTVSNMSPEDSSIYLCSVEKGWTGNGYTFGSGTRLTVV.

This clonotype was seen ten or more times. The chain employs TRBV9 and TRBJ2-4; TRBD1 matches at 7 bases. CDR1 SGDLS and CDR2 YYNGEE come from the germline V gene. V shed 0 bases, J shed 6 bases, and the junction held 3 bases outside the gene matches. CDR3 length: 14 residues. The CDR3 DNA reads as TGTGCCAGCAGCGTAGATGACAGGGCAAACATTCAGTACTTC. Translation: CASSVDDRANIQYF.

This clonotype was seen a handful of times. The V and J genes are TRBV7-9 and TRBJ1-2; 7 bases are shared with TRBD1. V dropped 5 bases and J dropped 4; count of bases not matched to a gene: 10. The CDR3 extends over 15 amino acids. CDR1 SEHNR and CDR2 FQNEAQ come from the germline V gene (reference sequence). The CDR3, as DNA: TGTGCCAGCAGCCTTATACAGGGGAAGGGCTATGGCTACACCTTC. It encodes CASSLIQGKGYGYTF.

About this clonotype itself: An end of the junction does not agree with germline; a read error may underlie this. This chain links TRBV20-1 with TRBJ2-1; D uncertain. CDR1 DFQATT and CDR2 SNEGSKA come from the germline V gene (reference sequence). The CDR3 extends over 13 amino acids. In nucleotides, the CDR3 is TGCAGTGCAAGAGTTATCTCCAGCAATGAGCAGTTCTTC. This encodes CSARVISSNEQFF.

The chain is built from TRBV7-8 and TRBJ2-3, with 16 bases fitting TRBD2. V was clipped by 0 bases and J by 2 bases; unmatched bases: 5. CDR1 is SGHVS, CDR2 FQNEAQ, per germline. This CDR3 region has 19 residues. In DNA form, the CDR3 reads TGTGCCAGCAGCTTAGCCCTGGGGACTAGCGGGGGGGTCACAGATACGCAGTATTTT. Protein: CASSLALGTSGGVTDTQYF.

This clonotype was counted many times. The rearrangement uses TRBV28 and TRBJ2-7; D is uncertain. The germline gives CDR1 MDHEN, CDR2 SYDVKM. The V and J ends lost 5 bases and 7 bases respectively, with 15 bases between them. CDR3 length: 13 residues. The CDR3 DNA reads TGTGCCAGCAGTCATCCATTATACAGTGAGCAGTACTTC. Translating gives CASSHPLYSEQYF.